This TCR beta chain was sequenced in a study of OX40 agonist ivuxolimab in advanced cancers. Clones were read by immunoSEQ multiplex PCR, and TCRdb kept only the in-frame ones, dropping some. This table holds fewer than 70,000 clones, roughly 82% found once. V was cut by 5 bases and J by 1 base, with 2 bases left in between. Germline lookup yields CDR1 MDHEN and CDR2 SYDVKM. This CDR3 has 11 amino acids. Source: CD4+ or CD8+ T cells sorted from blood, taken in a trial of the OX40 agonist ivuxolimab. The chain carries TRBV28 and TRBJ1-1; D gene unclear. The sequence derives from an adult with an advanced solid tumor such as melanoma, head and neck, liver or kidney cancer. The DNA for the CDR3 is TGTGCCAGCAGTCCGAACACTGAAGCTTTCTTT. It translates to CASSPNTEAFF.